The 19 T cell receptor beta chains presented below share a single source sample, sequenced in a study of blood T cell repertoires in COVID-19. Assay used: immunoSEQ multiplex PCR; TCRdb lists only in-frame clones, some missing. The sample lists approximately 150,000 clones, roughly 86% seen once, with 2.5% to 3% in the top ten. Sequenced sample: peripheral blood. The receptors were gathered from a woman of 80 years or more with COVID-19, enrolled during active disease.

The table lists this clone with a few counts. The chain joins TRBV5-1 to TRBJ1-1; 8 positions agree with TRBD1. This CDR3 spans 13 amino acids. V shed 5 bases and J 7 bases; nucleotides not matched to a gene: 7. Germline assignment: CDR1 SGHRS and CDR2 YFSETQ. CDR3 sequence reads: CASSQDRAGEAFF. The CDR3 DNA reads TGCGCCAGCAGTCAGGACAGGGCTGGTGAAGCTTTCTTT.

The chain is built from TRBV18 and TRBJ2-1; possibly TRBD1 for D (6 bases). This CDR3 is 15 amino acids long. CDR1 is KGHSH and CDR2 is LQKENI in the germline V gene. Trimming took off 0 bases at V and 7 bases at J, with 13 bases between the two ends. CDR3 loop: CASSPPGQGKNEQFF. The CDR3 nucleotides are TGTGCCAGCTCACCACCGGGGCAGGGGAAGAATGAGCAGTTCTTC.

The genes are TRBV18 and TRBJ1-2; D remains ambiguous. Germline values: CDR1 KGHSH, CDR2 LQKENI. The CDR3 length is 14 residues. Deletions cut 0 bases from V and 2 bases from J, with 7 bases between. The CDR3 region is CASSPPSLNYGYTF. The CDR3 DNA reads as TGTGCCAGCTCACCACCTAGTCTGAACTATGGCTACACCTTC.

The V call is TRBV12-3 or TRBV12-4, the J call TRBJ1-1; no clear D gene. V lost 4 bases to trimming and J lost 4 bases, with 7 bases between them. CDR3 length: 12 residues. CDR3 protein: CASSSAGTEAFF. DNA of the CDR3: TGTGCCAGCAGTTCGGCAGGCACTGAAGCTTTCTTT.

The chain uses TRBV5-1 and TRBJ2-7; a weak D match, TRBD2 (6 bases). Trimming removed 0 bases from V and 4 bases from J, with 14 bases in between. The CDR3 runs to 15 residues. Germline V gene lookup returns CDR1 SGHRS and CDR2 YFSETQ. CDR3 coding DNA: TGCGCCAGCAGCTTGGCCGACGGTCGGGGGTACGAGCAGTACTTC. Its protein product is CASSLADGRGYEQYF.

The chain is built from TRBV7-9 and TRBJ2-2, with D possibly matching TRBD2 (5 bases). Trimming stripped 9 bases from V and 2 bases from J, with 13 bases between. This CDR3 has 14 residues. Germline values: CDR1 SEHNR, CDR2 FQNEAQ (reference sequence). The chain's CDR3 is CARVGSANTGELFF. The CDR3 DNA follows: TGTGCCAGAGTAGGGAGCGCCAACACCGGGGAGCTGTTTTTT. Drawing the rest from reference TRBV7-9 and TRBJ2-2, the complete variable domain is DTGVSQNPRHKITKRGQNVTFRCDPISEHNRLYWYRQTLGQGPEFLTYFQNEAQLEKSRLLSDRFSAERPKGSFSTLEIQRTEQGDSAMYLCARVGSANTGELFFGEGSRLTVL.

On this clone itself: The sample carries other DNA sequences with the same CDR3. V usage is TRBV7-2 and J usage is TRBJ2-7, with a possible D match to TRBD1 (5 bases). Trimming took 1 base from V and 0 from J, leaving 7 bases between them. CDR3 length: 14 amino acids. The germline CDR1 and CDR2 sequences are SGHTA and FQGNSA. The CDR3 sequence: CASSLGGGSYEQYF. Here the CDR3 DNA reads TGTGCCAGCAGCTTAGGGGGCGGCTCCTACGAGCAGTACTTC.

CDR3 region: CASSLVPGAYNEQFF. The CDR3 DNA reads as TGCGCCAGCAGCTTGGTACCAGGGGCGTACAATGAGCAGTTCTTC. The rearrangement joins TRBV5-1 to TRBJ2-1; a possible D gene is TRBD1 (6 bases). The germline V and J ends were trimmed by 0 bases and 4 bases, with 11 bases remaining between them. The CDR3 is 15 amino acids. Germline lookup yields CDR1 SGHRS and CDR2 YFSETQ.

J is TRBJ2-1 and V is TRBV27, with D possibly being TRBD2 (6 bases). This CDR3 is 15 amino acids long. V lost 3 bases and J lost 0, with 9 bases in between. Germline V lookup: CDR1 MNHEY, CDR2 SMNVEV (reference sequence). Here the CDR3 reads CASSFGGNSYNEQFF. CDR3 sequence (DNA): TGTGCCAGCAGTTTTGGAGGGAACTCCTACAATGAGCAGTTCTTC.

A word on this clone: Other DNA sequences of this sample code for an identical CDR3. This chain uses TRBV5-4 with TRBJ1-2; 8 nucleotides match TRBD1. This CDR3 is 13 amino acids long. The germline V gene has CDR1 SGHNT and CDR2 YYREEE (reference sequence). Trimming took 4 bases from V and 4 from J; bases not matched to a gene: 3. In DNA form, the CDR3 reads TGTGCCAGCAGCCCACAGGGGGGCTATGGCTACACCTTC. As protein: CASSPQGGYGYTF.

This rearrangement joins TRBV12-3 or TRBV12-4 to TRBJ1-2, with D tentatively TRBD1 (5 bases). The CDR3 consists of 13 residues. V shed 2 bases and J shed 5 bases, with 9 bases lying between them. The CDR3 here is CASSLPAGYGYTF. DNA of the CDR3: TGTGCCAGCAGTTTACCCGCAGGGTATGGCTACACCTTC.

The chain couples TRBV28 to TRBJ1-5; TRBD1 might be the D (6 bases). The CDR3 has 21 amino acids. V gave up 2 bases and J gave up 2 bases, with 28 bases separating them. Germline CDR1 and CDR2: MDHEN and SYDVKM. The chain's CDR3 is CASSLPFSYRDPRDGNQPQHF. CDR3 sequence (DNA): TGTGCCAGCAGTTTACCGTTCTCATACAGGGACCCTAGAGACGGCAATCAGCCCCAGCATTTT. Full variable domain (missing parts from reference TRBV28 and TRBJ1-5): DVKVTQSSRYLVKRTGEKVFLECVQDMDHENMFWYRQDPGLGLRLIYFSYDVKMKEKGDIPEGYSVSREKKERFSLILESASTNQTSMYLCASSLPFSYRDPRDGNQPQHFGDGTRLSIL.

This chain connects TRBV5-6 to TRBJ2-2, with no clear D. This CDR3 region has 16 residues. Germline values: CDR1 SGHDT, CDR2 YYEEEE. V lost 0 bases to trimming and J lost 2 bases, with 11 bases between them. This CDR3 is CASSLVVTANTGELFF. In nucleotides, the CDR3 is TGTGCCAGCAGCTTGGTAGTGACTGCTAACACCGGGGAGCTGTTTTTT.

The CDR3 protein is CASSLGSGGWDGELFF. CDR3 nucleotides: TGTGCCAGCAGCTTGGGGTCAGGGGGCTGGGACGGGGAGCTGTTTTTT. The chain carries TRBV11-2 and TRBJ2-2; the match to TRBD1 covers 8 bases. With V trimmed by 3 bases and J by 7 bases, 10 bases remained unmatched. The CDR3 length is 16 residues. Germline lookup yields CDR1 SGHAT and CDR2 FQNNGV.

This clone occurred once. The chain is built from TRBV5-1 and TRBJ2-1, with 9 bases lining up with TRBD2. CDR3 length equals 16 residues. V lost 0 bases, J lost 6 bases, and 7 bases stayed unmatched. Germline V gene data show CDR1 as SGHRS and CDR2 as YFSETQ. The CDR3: CASSLGPSGTLNEQFF. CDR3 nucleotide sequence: TGCGCCAGCAGCTTGGGGCCTAGCGGGACTCTCAATGAGCAGTTCTTC.

The CDR3 nucleotides read TGTGCCAGCAGCCGTAGCGGAGTTAGCACAGATACGCAGTATTTT. It specifies CASSRSGVSTDTQYF. V gene TRBV4-2 combines with J gene TRBJ2-3; the D gene is possibly TRBD2 (6 bases). The CDR3 runs to 15 residues. V lost 4 bases and J lost 0, with 11 bases in between. Germline values: CDR1 LGHNA, CDR2 YNFKEQ.

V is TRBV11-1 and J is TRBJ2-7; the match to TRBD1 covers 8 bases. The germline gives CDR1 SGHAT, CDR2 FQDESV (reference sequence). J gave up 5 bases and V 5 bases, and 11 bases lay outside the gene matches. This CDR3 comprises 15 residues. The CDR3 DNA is TGTGCCAGCAGCCCGCGACAGGGGTCTATCGACGAGCAGTACTTC. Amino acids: CASSPRQGSIDEQYF.

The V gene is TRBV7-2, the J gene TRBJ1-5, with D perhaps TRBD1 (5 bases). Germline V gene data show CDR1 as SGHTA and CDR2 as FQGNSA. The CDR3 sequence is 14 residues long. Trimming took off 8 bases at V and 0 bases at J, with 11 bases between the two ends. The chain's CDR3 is CASLPGNSNQPQHF. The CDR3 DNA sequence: TGTGCCAGCCTTCCAGGGAATAGCAATCAGCCCCAGCATTTT.

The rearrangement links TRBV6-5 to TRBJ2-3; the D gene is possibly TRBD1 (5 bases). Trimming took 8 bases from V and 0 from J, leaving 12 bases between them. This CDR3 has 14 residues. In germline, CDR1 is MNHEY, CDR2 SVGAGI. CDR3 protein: CASSLGQSTDTQYF. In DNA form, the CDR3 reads TGTGCCAGCTCCCTGGGGCAGAGCACAGATACGCAGTATTTT.